This T cell receptor beta chain was found in a study of blood T cell repertoires in COVID-19. Study-wide context: In each case, the material was cDNA or gDNA derived from T cells, B-cell-depleted T cells, or PBMCs.

The germline V gene has CDR1 KGHDR and CDR2 SFDVKD. The CDR3 runs 14 residues. V was clipped by 5 bases and J by 8 bases; unmatched bases: 7. Profiled with immunoSEQ multiplex PCR; TCRdb holds only in-frame clones, not every one. Of 200,000 to 250,000 clones listed, 90% are singletons. Sequenced material: PBMCs or T cells enriched from blood (not recorded which). This sequence was found in a man in his forties or fifties who had been exposed to COVID-19. J is TRBJ2-1 and V is TRBV24-1; 8 bases map to TRBD1. Written as DNA, the CDR3 is TGTGCCACCAGTGCCGTGGACAGGGATGATGAGCAGTTCTTC. Protein sequence: CATSAVDRDDEQFF.